Shown below are 6 T cell receptor beta chains from a single sample sequenced in a study of T-cell reconstitution after alpha-beta-depleted transplantation in children. Unique molecular identifiers were built into the TCRbeta library. MiXCR, run by TCRdb on the PCR reads, gives a single entry per CDR3 protein. The table includes a few hundred thousand distinct CDR3 sequences, approximately 10% detected once. The source material was PBMCs from the stem cell graft donor, sampled from the stem cell graft. The receptor set was obtained from a human donor who donated a stem cell graft to a child with acute lymphoblastic leukemia.

The genes are TRBV20-1 and TRBJ1-5; D uncertain. The CDR3 runs to 14 residues. The V and J ends lost 3 bases and 0 bases respectively, with 9 bases between them. Germline CDR1 and CDR2: DFQATT and SNEGSKA (reference sequence). The CDR3 protein is CSASRPYSNQPQHF. In nucleotides, the CDR3 is TGCAGTGCTAGCCGGCCCTATAGCAATCAGCCCCAGCATTTT.

This clonotype came up a few times. The rearrangement joins TRBV12-3 or TRBV12-4 to TRBJ2-7; a weak D match, TRBD2 (6 bases). This CDR3 comprises 15 residues. V was shortened by 2 bases and J by 0 bases, with 11 bases between the two germline ends. As DNA, the CDR3 is TGTGCCAGCAGTTTATCGGGGGATTTCTCCTACGAGCAGTACTTC. Its translation: CASSLSGDFSYEQYF.

On this clonotype: It may be a read error: a sequence one base away is much more abundant. CDR3 protein: CSVEPSYLEEQFF. CDR3 bases: TGCAGCGTTGAACCTTCGTACTTGGAGGAGCAGTTCTTC. This chain connects TRBV29-1 to TRBJ2-1; D not resolved. The CDR3 totals 13 residues. V was shortened by 2 bases and J by 10 bases, with 15 bases between the two germline ends. Germline CDR1 and CDR2: SQVTM and ANQGSEA.

There are a few counts of this clonotype. The V gene is TRBV12-3 or TRBV12-4, the J gene TRBJ1-1, with D possibly matching TRBD1 (6 bases). V lost 4 bases to trimming and J lost 4 bases, with 10 bases between them. This CDR3 has 13 amino acids. The CDR3 loop is CASSWKGGTEAFF. For the CDR3, the DNA is TGTGCCAGCAGTTGGAAGGGGGGCACTGAAGCTTTCTTT.

There are a few counts of this clonotype. The genes are TRBV2 and TRBJ1-1, with D unclear. Per germline, CDR1 SNHLY and CDR2 FYNNEI. With 7 bases removed from V and 6 bases from J, the gap between germline ends came to 12 bases. The CDR3 runs 12 residues. DNA for the CDR3: TGTGCCAGCACGAGGGAATTGGCTGAAGCTTTCTTT. This gives the protein CASTRELAEAFF.

This clonotype has just a few counts. V gene TRBV4-3 combines with J gene TRBJ1-2; TRBD1 might be the D (5 bases). Trimming took off 4 bases at V and 5 bases at J, with 17 bases between the two ends. The germline V gene encodes CDR1 LGHNA and CDR2 YSLEER. The CDR3 is 15 amino acids. CDR3 in DNA: TGCGCCAGCAGCCGCTGGGGCACAGAGCCGTATGGCTACACCTTC. It encodes CASSRWGTEPYGYTF.